This T cell receptor beta chain was obtained from a study of cytomegalovirus exposure and HLA in healthy donors. This clone was counted a few times. Its antigen remains unidentified. The CDR3 length is 15 residues. V lost 0 bases, J lost 5 bases, and 13 bases lay in between. Germline loops: CDR1 SEHNR, CDR2 FQNEAQ (reference sequence). Researchers ran the PCR with 60 Vbeta and 13 Jbeta primers. TCRdb keeps only in-frame clones here, not all; method: immunoSEQ multiplex PCR. Of some 200,000 clones listed, roughly 90% are singletons. Study-level points and caveats: As was reported, the HLA-A and HLA-B alleles of most subjects were accurately predicted from TCR beta sequences. Data from an earlier analysis indicated that most TCR beta V segments were productive either about 87% or about 30% of the time.

Unrecorded immune exposures were likely, despite nominal health at sampling. The chain links TRBV7-9 to TRBJ2-5, with D possibly matching TRBD1 (7 bases). The TCR was taken from a young woman in good health and CMV-seronegative. What was sequenced was PBMCs. The CDR3 loop is CASSLALAGGETQYF. In DNA, the CDR3 is TGTGCCAGCAGCTTAGCGCTGGCAGGGGGGGAGACCCAGTACTTC.